This TCR beta chain was sequenced in a study of CD8+CD57+ T cells in acquired aplastic anemia. Study details: Sorting CD4+ and CD8+ cells gave DNA averaging around 3 ug.

The patients chosen for sequencing had shown expansion of CD8+CD57+ cells (detected by flow cytometry). Regarding this clonotype: What it recognizes is unknown.

The V end was cut by 3 bases, the J end by 6 bases, with 12 bases between. This CDR3 contains 14 residues. Germline V lookup: CDR1 ENHRY, CDR2 SYGVKD. Genomic DNA was employed as the template in profiling TCR beta VDJ and CDR3. TCRdb reprocessed the reads with MiXCR, giving one entry per CDR3 protein. The sample contains approximately 150,000 distinct CDR3 sequences, 70% to 80% of which appear only once. Study-level findings and limits: Patients showed no significant difference from controls in CD8+ Simpson's diversity. Patients shared just under 30 CD8+ CDR3 sequences with controls.

The receptor was derived from a human donor with aplastic anemia. Source material: sorted CD4+, CD8+, or CD8+CD57+ T cells (not recorded which) from PBMCs. The chain recombines TRBV10-3 with TRBJ1-5; no reliable D call. The CDR3 spells CAISDNLTGQPQHF. Here the CDR3 DNA reads TGTGCCATCAGTGACAACCTAACGGGTCAGCCCCAGCATTTT.